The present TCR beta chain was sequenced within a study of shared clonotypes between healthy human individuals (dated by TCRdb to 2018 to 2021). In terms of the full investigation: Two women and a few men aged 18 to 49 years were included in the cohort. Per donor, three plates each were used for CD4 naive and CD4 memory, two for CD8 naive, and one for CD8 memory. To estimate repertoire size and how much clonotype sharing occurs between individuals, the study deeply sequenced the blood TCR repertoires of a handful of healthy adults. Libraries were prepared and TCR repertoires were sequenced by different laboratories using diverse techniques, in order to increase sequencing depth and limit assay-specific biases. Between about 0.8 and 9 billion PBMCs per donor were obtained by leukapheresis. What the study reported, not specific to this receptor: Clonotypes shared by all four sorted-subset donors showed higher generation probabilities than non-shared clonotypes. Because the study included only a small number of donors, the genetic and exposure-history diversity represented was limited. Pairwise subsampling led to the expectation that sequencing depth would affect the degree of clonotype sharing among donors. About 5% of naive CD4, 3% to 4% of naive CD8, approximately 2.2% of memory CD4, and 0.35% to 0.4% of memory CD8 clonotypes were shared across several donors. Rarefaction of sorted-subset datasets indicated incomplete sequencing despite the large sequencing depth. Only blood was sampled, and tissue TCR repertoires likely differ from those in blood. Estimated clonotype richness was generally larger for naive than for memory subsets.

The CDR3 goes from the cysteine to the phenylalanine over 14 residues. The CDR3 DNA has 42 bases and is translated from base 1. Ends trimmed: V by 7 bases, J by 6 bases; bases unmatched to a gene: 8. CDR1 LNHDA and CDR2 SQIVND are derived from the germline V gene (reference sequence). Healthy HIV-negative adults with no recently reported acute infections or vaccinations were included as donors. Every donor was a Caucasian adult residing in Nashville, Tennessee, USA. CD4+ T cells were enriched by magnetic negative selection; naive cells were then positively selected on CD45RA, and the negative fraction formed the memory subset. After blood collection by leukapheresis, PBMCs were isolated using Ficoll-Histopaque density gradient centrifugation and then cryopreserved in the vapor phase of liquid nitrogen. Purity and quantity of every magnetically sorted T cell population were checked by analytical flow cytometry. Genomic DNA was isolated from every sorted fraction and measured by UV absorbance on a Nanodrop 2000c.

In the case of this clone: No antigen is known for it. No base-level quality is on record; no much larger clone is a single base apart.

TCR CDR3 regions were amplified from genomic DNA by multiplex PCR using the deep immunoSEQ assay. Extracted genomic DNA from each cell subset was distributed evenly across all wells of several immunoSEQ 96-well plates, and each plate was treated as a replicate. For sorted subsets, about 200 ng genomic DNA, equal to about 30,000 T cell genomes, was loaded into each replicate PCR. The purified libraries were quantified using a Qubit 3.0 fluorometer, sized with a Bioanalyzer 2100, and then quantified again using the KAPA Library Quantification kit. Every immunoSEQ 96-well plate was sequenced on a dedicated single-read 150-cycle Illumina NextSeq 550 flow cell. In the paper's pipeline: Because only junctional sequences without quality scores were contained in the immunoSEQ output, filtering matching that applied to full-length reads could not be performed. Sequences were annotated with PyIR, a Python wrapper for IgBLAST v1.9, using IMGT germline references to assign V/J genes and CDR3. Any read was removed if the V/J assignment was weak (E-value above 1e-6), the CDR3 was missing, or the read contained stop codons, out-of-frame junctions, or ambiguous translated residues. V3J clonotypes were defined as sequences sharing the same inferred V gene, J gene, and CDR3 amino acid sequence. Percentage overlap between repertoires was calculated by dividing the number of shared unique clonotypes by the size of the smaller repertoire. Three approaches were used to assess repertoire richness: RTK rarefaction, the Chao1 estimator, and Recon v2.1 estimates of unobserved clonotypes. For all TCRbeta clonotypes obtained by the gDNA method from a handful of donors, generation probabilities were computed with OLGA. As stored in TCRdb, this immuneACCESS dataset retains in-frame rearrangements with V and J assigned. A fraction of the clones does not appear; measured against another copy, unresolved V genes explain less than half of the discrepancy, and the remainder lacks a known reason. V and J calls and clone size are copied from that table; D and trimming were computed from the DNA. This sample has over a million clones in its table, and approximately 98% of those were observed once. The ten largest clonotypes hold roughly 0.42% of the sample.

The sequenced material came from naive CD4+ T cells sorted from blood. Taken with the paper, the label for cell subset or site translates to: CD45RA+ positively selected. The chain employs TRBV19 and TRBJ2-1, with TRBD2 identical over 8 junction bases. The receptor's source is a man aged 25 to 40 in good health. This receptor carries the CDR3 CASNGAGGVNEQFF. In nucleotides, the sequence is TGTGCCAGTAACGGGGCGGGAGGAGTCAATGAGCAGTTCTTC.